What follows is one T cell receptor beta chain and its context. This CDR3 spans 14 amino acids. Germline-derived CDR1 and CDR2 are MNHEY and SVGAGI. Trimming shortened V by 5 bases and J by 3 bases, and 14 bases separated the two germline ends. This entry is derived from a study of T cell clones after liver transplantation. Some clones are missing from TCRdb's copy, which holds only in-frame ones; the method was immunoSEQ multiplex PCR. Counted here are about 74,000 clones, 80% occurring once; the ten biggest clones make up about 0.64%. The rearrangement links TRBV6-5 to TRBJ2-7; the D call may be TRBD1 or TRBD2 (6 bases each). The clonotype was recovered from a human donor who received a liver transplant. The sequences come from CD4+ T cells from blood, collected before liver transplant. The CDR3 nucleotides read TGTGCCAGCAGTCAGGGGACTCTATTCTACGAGCAGTACTTC. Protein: CASSQGTLFYEQYF.